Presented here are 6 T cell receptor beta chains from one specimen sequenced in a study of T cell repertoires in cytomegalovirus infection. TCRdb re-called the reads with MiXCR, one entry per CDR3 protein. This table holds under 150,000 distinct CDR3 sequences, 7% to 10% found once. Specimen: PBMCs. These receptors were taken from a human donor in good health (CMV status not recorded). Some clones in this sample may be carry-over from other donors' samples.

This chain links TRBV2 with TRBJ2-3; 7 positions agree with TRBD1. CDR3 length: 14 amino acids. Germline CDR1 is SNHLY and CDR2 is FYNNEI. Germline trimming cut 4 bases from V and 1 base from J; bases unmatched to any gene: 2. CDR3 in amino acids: CASSATGGTDTQYF. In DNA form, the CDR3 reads TGTGCCAGCAGTGCCACAGGGGGCACAGATACGCAGTATTTT.

CDR3 residues: CSASPGQGAVQPQHF. The DNA for the CDR3 is TGCAGTGCTAGCCCGGGACAGGGGGCCGTTCAGCCCCAGCATTTT. The rearrangement uses TRBV20-1 and TRBJ1-5, with TRBD1 identical over 12 bases. Germline loops: CDR1 DFQATT, CDR2 SNEGSKA (reference sequence). V lost 3 bases, J lost 6 bases, and 6 bases stayed unmatched. CDR3 length equals 15 residues.

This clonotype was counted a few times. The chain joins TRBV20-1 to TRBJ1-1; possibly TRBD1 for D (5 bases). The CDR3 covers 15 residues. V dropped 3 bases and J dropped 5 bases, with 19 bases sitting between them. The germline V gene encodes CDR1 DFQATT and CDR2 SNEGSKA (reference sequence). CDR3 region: CSARGGTSEGTEAFF. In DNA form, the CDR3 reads TGCAGTGCTAGGGGGGGGACTTCGGAAGGGACTGAAGCTTTCTTT.

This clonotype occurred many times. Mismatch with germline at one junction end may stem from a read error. The CDR3 sequence: CAFGGKVGEQYF. CDR3 bases: TGCGCATTTGGGGGGAAAGTTGGCGAGCAGTACTTC. V usage is TRBV28 and J usage is TRBJ2-7, with D possibly matching TRBD2 (6 bases). The CDR3 loop spans 12 amino acids. Germline values: CDR1 MDHEN, CDR2 SYDVKM.

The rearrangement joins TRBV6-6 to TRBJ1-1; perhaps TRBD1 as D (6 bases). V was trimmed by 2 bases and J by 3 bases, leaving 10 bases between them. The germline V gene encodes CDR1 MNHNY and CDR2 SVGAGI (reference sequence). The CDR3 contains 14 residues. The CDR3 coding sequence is TGTGCCAGCAGTTACGAACAGGGTCACACTGAAGCTTTCTTT. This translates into CASSYEQGHTEAFF.

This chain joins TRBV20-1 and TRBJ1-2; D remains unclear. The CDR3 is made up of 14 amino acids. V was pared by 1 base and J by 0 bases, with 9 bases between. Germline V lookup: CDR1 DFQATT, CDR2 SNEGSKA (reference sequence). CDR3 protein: CSARAHQANYGYTF. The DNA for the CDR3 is TGCAGTGCTAGAGCACACCAGGCTAACTATGGCTACACCTTC.